This TCR beta chain was identified in a study of blood T cell repertoires in COVID-19. Across the study: Collection of acute and convalescent COVID-19 samples took place in the United States, Italy and Spain.

Method: immunoSEQ multiplex PCR; TCRdb's copy keeps in-frame clones and lacks some. Among about 300,000 clones, about 81% were seen once, and the ten largest hold over 1.1%. The CDR3 is made up of 14 amino acids. Germline assignment: CDR1 SEHNR and CDR2 FQNEAQ (reference sequence). V shed 1 base and J shed 5 bases, with 11 bases lying between them. Sequencing was carried out using peripheral blood. This chain connects TRBV7-9 to TRBJ1-2; D unresolved. This receptor was identified in a human donor with COVID-19, enrolled during active disease. The donor label of this sample is uncertain. The CDR3 loop is CASSLGGAPYGYTF. The CDR3 DNA is TGTGCCAGCAGCTTAGGGGGAGCCCCATATGGCTACACCTTC.